A single sample gave rise to the 24 T cell receptor beta chains below, sequenced in a study of T cells in Graves' hyperthyroidism and ophthalmopathy (dated by TCRdb to about 2019). The library was built by means of multiplex PCR. The listed sequencing device is Illumina HiSeq 2000. TCR beta CDR3 regions were amplified from RNA transcripts. A first-round RT-PCR of the TCR CDR3 used the HTBI primer set with the Qiagen OneStep RT-PCR kit. Using fastp trimming at Q25 and MiXCR clonotype assembly, TCRdb reanalyzed the public sequencing data and kept in-frame beta chains. Each record represents a unique CDR3 protein, reported with the most common genes and DNA among its rows. This sample gives 490,000 or so distinct CDR3 sequences in total; approximately 23% of them show up just once. The top ten clonotypes cover around 54% of the sample. The sample consisted of blood. The receptors derive from a woman between 65 and 79 years old with Graves' ophthalmopathy.

This clonotype was detected many times. This rearrangement joins TRBV10-3 to TRBJ2-5, with 8 bases aligning to TRBD2. V lost 8 bases to trimming and J lost 4 bases; unmatched junction nucleotides: 6. CDR3 size: 13 residues. Per the germline V gene, CDR1 is ENHRY and CDR2 is SYGVKD. In DNA, the CDR3 is TGTGCCATCGCTAGCGGGTGGGGAGAGACCCAGTACTTC. Encoded protein: CAIASGWGETQYF.

V usage is TRBV25-1 and J usage is TRBJ2-7; 9 nucleotides agree with TRBD2. The germline CDR1 and CDR2 sequences are MGHDK and SYGVNS. V shed 6 bases, J shed 4 bases, and the junction held 4 bases outside the gene matches. The CDR3 extends over 13 amino acids. The CDR3, as DNA: TGTGCCAGCAGGCGGGAGGGATTATACGAGCAGTACTTC. This codes for CASRREGLYEQYF.

This clonotype has ten or more counts. The chain couples TRBV5-1 to TRBJ1-2; D is uncertain. Germline loops: CDR1 SGHRS, CDR2 YFSETQ. V was clipped by 0 bases and J by 2 bases, with 5 bases between them. There are 13 residues in the CDR3. The CDR3 protein is CASSLARNYGYTF. The CDR3 region has the DNA TGCGCCAGCAGCTTGGCCCGAAACTATGGCTACACCTTC.

This chain joins TRBV25-1 and TRBJ2-3, with TRBD2 identical over 8 bases. CDR3 size: 17 residues. Trimming at V came to 2 bases and at J to 0 bases, leaving 7 bases not matched to a gene. Germline V gives CDR1 MGHDK, CDR2 SYGVNS. The CDR3 loop reads CASSELSSGGSTDTQYF. The DNA of the CDR3 is TGTGCCAGCAGTGAACTGTCCAGCGGGGGAAGCACAGATACGCAGTATTTT.

This clonotype was observed a handful of times. The chain couples TRBV5-6 to TRBJ2-6; D remains ambiguous. The germline CDR1 and CDR2 sequences are SGHDT and YYEEEE. The V and J ends lost 0 bases and 4 bases respectively, with 8 bases between them. This CDR3 is built from 15 residues. DNA of the CDR3: TGTGCCAGCAGCTTGGGAAGGGCCGGGGCCAACGTCCTGACTTTC. Amino acid sequence: CASSLGRAGANVLTF.

This clonotype was observed a few times. V usage is TRBV10-3 and J usage is TRBJ2-5, with TRBD1 matching over 8 bases. V gave up 4 bases and J gave up 2 bases; unmatched junction bases: 9. Germline V gene data show CDR1 as ENHRY and CDR2 as SYGVKD. The CDR3 sequence is 16 residues long. The CDR3 loop reads CAISGARGQSQETQYF. The CDR3 nucleotides read TGTGCCATCAGTGGGGCCAGGGGGCAATCTCAAGAGACCCAGTACTTC.

This clonotype was counted between two and nine times. This chain connects TRBV20-1 to TRBJ2-1; tentatively, D is TRBD1 (5 bases). CDR1 and CDR2 (germline): DFQATT, SNEGSKA (reference sequence). The length of the CDR3 is 14 residues. Trimming shortened V by 0 bases and J by 7 bases, and 13 bases separated the two germline ends. This CDR3 reads CSARDWQGINEQFF. The CDR3 DNA is TGCAGTGCTAGAGATTGGCAGGGCATAAATGAGCAGTTCTTC.

The table lists this clonotype with many counts. The chain combines TRBV12-3 or TRBV12-4 with TRBJ1-5; TRBD1 matches at 9 bases. CDR3 length: 15 amino acids. The junction had 9 bases not matched to a gene; V was cut back by 7 bases and J by 5 bases. The CDR3 DNA sequence: TGTGCCAGCACCCGGGGAGGGGACAGGGATCAGCCCCAGCATTTT. Encoded protein: CASTRGGDRDQPQHF.

This clonotype was counted only a few times. The chain links TRBV7-2 to TRBJ2-3, with a tentative D call TRBD2 (6 bases). This CDR3 spans 14 amino acids. Trimming left V 7 bases short and J 5 bases short, with 16 bases between. The germline gives CDR1 SGHTA, CDR2 FQGNSA. DNA of the CDR3: TGTGCCAGCAATAAACCTCCCGGGGGAGATACGCAGTATTTT. It specifies CASNKPPGGDTQYF. The full variable domain, with the rest looked up from reference TRBV7-2 and TRBJ2-3, is GAGVSQSPSNKVTEKGKDVELRCDPISGHTALYWYRQSLGQGLEFLIYFQGNSAPDKSGLPSDRFSAERTGGSVSTLTIQRTQQEDSAVYLCASNKPPGGDTQYFGPGTRLTVL.

This clonotype was recorded at least ten times. V is TRBV12-3 or TRBV12-4 and J is TRBJ2-4, with TRBD2 as a possible D gene (5 bases). V was clipped by 3 bases and J by 9 bases, with 27 bases between them. The CDR3 loop spans 18 amino acids. CDR3 loop: CASSFGAAPRQISSIQYF. CDR3 coding DNA: TGTGCCAGCAGTTTTGGAGCGGCCCCAAGGCAGATTAGTAGCATTCAGTACTTC.

This clonotype was seen repeatedly, ten times or more. The chain is built from TRBV27 and TRBJ1-1; 10 bases align to TRBD1. Trimming at V came to 5 bases and at J to 3 bases, leaving 6 bases not matched to a gene. The CDR3 contains 15 residues. Germline CDR1 reads MNHEY; CDR2 reads SMNVEV (reference sequence). In DNA form, the CDR3 reads TGTGCCAGCAGTATCGCGGACAGGGGGGACACTGAAGCTTTCTTT. It codes for CASSIADRGDTEAFF.

V gene TRBV30 combines with J gene TRBJ2-7; 14 positions match TRBD2. The CDR3 is made up of 16 amino acids. The germline gives CDR1 GTSNPN, CDR2 SVGIG (reference sequence). V shed 3 bases and J 3 bases; nucleotides not matched to a gene: 7. CDR3 loop: CAWSLGLAGEGYEQYF. CDR3 nucleotide sequence: TGTGCCTGGAGCCTGGGACTAGCGGGAGAGGGCTACGAGCAGTACTTC.

The genes are TRBV5-1 and TRBJ1-1; TRBD1 is a possible D gene (5 bases). The V end was cut by 1 base, the J end by 5 bases, with 15 bases between. Germline V gene lookup returns CDR1 SGHRS and CDR2 YFSETQ. The CDR3 length is 15 residues. The CDR3 loop is CASSLTGRVETEAFF. DNA for the CDR3: TGCGCCAGCAGCTTGACGGGACGGGTGGAGACTGAAGCTTTCTTT.

There are many counts of this clonotype. The chain joins TRBV29-1 to TRBJ1-5; D call uncertain. This CDR3 contains 10 residues. Per germline, CDR1 SQVTM and CDR2 ANQGSEA. V dropped 4 bases and J dropped 10 bases, with 8 bases sitting between them. DNA for the CDR3: TGCAGCGTTGGGGATGGCCCCCAGCATTTT. The encoded protein is CSVGDGPQHF.

V gene TRBV7-3 combines with J gene TRBJ2-1; 12 bases align to TRBD2. Germline V gene lookup returns CDR1 SGHTA and CDR2 FQGTGA. The J segment lost 9 bases and the V segment lost 5 bases, leaving 11 bases of the junction unmatched. The CDR3 has 16 amino acids. The CDR3 DNA reads TGTGCCAGCAGCCCGTACAGACTAGCGGGAGAAGGTGAGCAGTTCTTC. The encoded protein is CASSPYRLAGEGEQFF.

At least ten counts were recorded for this clonotype. The rearrangement joins TRBV7-2 to TRBJ2-1; no reliable D call. Germline V CDR1 and CDR2: SGHTA, FQGNSA. The CDR3 covers 15 residues. V lost 1 base and J 0 bases, leaving 7 bases between the germline ends. CDR3 amino acids: CASSLVMSSYNEQFF. In nucleotides, the CDR3 is TGTGCCAGCAGCTTAGTGATGAGCTCCTACAATGAGCAGTTCTTC.

The chain has TRBV20-1 and TRBJ2-5; weak D call: TRBD1 (5 bases). Trimming left V 8 bases short and J 5 bases short, with 15 bases between. This CDR3 is built from 12 residues. From germline, CDR1 is DFQATT and CDR2 SNEGSKA (reference sequence). The CDR3 sequence: CSHGRTLETQYF. In DNA, the CDR3 is TGCAGTCATGGCCGGACACTTGAGACCCAGTACTTC.

This clonotype was counted between two and nine times. The chain links TRBV28 to TRBJ1-4, with 8 bases lining up with TRBD1. Per the germline V gene, CDR1 is MDHEN and CDR2 is SYDVKM. V shed 8 bases and J 8 bases; nucleotides not matched to a gene: 13. CDR3 length: 15 residues. The CDR3 region has the DNA TGTGCCAGCGGGGCAGCGGACAGGGCTCGGGAAAAACTGTTTTTT. Translation gives CASGAADRAREKLFF.

This clonotype was seen many times. The rearrangement links TRBV7-8 to TRBJ2-7; no reliable D call. Trimming took off 3 bases at V and 2 bases at J, with 14 bases between the two ends. From germline, CDR1 is SGHVS and CDR2 FQNEAQ. The CDR3 sequence is 15 residues long. The chain's CDR3 is CASSLDFLAAYEQYF. Written as DNA, the CDR3 is TGTGCCAGCAGCTTGGATTTCCTTGCGGCCTACGAGCAGTACTTC.

The chain links TRBV20-1 to TRBJ2-7, with TRBD1 matching 11 bases. The ends lost 6 bases at V and 7 bases at J; junction bases unmatched: 11. CDR1 is DFQATT and CDR2 is SNEGSKA in the germline V gene (reference sequence). The CDR3 length is 14 residues. The CDR3: CSADPGQGVREQYF. CDR3 DNA sequence: TGCAGTGCCGATCCGGGACAGGGGGTACGGGAGCAGTACTTC.

This clonotype was observed at least ten times. The chain links TRBV12-3 or TRBV12-4 to TRBJ2-5; no clear D gene. V dropped 3 bases and J dropped 0 bases, with 11 bases sitting between them. The length of the CDR3 is 15 residues. The DNA for the CDR3 is TGTGCCAGCAGTTTGAAGACGGCGTACCAAGAGACCCAGTACTTC. Amino acids: CASSLKTAYQETQYF.

The V call is TRBV20-1, the J call TRBJ2-1, with a tentative D call TRBD1 (6 bases). The germline CDR1 and CDR2 sequences are DFQATT and SNEGSKA (reference sequence). This CDR3 contains 13 residues. The V end was cut by 7 bases, the J end by 5 bases, with 15 bases between. The chain's CDR3 is CSVHDRLDNEQFF. The CDR3 coding sequence is TGCAGTGTCCACGACAGGTTGGACAATGAGCAGTTCTTC.

The V and J genes are TRBV10-1 and TRBJ1-1; possibly TRBD1 for D (5 bases). CDR1 and CDR2 (germline): WNHNN, SYGVQD (reference sequence). Trimming left V 1 base short and J 1 base short, with 7 bases between. The CDR3 covers 14 residues. The CDR3 here is CASSEWGTNTEAFF. CDR3 nucleotides: TGCGCCAGCAGTGAGTGGGGGACGAACACTGAAGCTTTCTTT.

This chain links TRBV20-1 with TRBJ1-1; D is unclear. V lost 0 bases to trimming and J lost 8 bases, with 10 bases between them. The CDR3 contains 12 residues. The germline CDR1 and CDR2 sequences are DFQATT and SNEGSKA (reference sequence). CDR3 nucleotide sequence: TGCAGTGCTAGAGATCCGACACCAGAAGCTTTCTTT. Translating it yields CSARDPTPEAFF.